This T cell receptor beta chain is drawn from a study of blood T cells in healthy people across ages. A second roughly 6 to 12 cycle PCR used barcoded and J-beta primers. TCRdb re-analysed the 5' RACE reads in MiXCR, keeping a single row per CDR3 protein. In the table there are 650,000 to 800,000 distinct CDR3 sequences, around 42% of which are singletons. This CDR3 is built from 15 residues. Unmatched junction bases numbered 4, after V lost 6 bases and J lost 6 bases. This clonotype appeared many times. The TCR sequence derives from a man in his 60s in good health. The chain uses TRBV12-3 or TRBV12-4 and TRBJ2-1, with 14 bases identical to TRBD2. Sequencing was carried out using blood. The CDR3 spells CASSLTSGGVNEQFF. Written as DNA, the CDR3 is TGTGCCAGCAGCTTGACTAGCGGGGGGGTCAATGAGCAGTTCTTC.